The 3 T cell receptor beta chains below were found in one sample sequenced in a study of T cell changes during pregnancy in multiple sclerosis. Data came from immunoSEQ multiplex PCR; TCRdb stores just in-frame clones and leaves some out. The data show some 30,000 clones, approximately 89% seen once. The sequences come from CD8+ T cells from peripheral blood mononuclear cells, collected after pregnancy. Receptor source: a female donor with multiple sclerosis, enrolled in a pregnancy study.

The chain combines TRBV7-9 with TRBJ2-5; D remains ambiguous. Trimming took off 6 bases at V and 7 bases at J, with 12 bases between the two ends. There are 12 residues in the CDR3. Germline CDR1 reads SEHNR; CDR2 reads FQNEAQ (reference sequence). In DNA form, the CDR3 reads TGTGCCAGCAGTGCGAGGTACGGGACCCAGTACTTC. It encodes CASSARYGTQYF.

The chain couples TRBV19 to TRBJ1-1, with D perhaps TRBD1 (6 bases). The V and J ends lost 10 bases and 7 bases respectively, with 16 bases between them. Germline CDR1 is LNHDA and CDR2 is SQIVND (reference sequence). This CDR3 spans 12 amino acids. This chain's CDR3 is CATRGPESEAFF. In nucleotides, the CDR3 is TGTGCCACCAGGGGCCCCGAGAGTGAAGCTTTCTTT.

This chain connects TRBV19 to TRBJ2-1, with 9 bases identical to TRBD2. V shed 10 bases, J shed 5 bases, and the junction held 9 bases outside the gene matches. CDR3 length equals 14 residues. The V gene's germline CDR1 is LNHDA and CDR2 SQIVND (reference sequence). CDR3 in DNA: TGTGCCACTGATGCGCTAGCGGGACACAATGAGCAGTTCTTC. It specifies CATDALAGHNEQFF.